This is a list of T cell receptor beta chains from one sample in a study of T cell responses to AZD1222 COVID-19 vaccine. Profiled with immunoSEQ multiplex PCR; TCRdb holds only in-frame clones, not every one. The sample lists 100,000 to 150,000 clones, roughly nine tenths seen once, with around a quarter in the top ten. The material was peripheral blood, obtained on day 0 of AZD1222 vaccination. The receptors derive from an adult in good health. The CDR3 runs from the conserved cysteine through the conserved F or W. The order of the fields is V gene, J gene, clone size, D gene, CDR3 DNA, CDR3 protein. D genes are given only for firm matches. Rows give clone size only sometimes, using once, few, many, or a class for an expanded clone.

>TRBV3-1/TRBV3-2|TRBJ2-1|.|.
TGTGCCAGCAGCCAAGAAAGCGGCCATGAGCAGTTCTTC
CASSQESGHEQFF
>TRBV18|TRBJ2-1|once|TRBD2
TGTGCCAGCTCACCGGTCCTAGCGGGAGTCAATGAGCAGTTCTTC
CASSPVLAGVNEQFF
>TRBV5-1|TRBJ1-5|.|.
TGCGCCAGCAGCCCCCGGGGCGGAGATCAGCCCCAGCATTTT
CASSPRGGDQPQHF
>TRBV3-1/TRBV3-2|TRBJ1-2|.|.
TGTGCCAGCAGCCCCAGCCAGGGTAACTATGGCTACACCTTC
CASSPSQGNYGYTF
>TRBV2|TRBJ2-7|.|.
TGTGCCAGCAGGGGGGACACCTACGAGCAGTACTTC
CASRGDTYEQYF
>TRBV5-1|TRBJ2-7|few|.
TGCGCCAGCAGCGAGGACACCGACTACTACGAGCAGTACTTC
CASSEDTDYYEQYF
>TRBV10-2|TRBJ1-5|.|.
TGCGCCAGCAGGGGCCGGGGATCAGGTCAGCCCCAGCATTTT
CASRGRGSGQPQHF
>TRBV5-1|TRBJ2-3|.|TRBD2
TGCGCCAGCAGCTTGGTCGAACTAGCGGGAGGGGGAGATACGCAGTATTTT
CASSLVELAGGGDTQYF
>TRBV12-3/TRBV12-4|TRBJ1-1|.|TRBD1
TGTGCCAGCAGGGGACAGATGAACACTGAAGCTTTCTTT
CASRGQMNTEAFF
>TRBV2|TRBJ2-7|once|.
TGTGCCAGCAGTGAAGAGGACGAGCAGTACTTC
CASSEEDEQYF
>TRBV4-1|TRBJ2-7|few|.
TGCGCCAGCAGCCAAGTTGAAGGCTCCTACGAGCAGTACTTC
CASSQVEGSYEQYF
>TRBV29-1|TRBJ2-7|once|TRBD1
TGCAGCGTTGGTCTACAGGGGGACAGTGAGCAGTACTTC
CSVGLQGDSEQYF
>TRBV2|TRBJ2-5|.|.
TGTGCCAGCAGTGAAAGGGTGGAGACCCAGTACTTC
CASSERVETQYF
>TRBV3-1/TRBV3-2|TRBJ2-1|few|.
TGTGCCAGCAGCCAAGATGCTGCGGGGGCTAATGAGCAGTTCTTC
CASSQDAAGANEQFF
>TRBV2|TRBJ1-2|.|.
TGTGCCAGCAGTGCTGAACAGGTTAACTATGGCTACACCTTC
CASSAEQVNYGYTF
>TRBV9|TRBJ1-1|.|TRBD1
TGTGCCAGCAGCACGGGGGGACAGCTGCTCACTGAAGCTTTCTTT
CASSTGGQLLTEAFF
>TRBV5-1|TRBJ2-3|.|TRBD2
TGCGCCAGCAGCCCGGGACTAGCGGACACAGATACGCAGTATTTT
CASSPGLADTDTQYF
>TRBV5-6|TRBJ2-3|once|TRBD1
TGTGCCAGCAGCTTAAACAGGGGCGGTTGGACAGATACGCAGTATTTT
CASSLNRGGWTDTQYF
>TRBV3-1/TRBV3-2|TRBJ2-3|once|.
TGTGCCAGCAGCCCGGGCCCTTTGCCAGATACGCAGTATTTT
CASSPGPLPDTQYF
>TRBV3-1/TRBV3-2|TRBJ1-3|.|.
TGTGCCAGCAGCCAAGATGGGGGGGCGAGGGGAAACACCATATATTTT
CASSQDGGARGNTIYF
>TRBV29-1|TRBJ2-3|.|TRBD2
TGCAGCGTGGGCTTAGCGGGAAGGACAGATACGCAGTATTTT
CSVGLAGRTDTQYF
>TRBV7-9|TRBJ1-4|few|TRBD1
TGTGCCAGCAGCCAGGACAGGGTTAATGAAAAACTGTTTTTT
CASSQDRVNEKLFF
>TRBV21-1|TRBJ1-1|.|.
TGTGCCAGCAGCAGACAGGGGGCGAGTGAAGCTTTCTTT
CASSRQGASEAFF
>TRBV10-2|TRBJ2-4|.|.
TGCGCCAGCAGTGAGTCGGACCGTCCGGGGGGCCAAAACATTCAGTACTTC
CASSESDRPGGQNIQYF
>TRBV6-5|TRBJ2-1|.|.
TGTGCCAGCAGTTACGACGGGGGTAACTCCTACAATGAGCAGTTCTTC
CASSYDGGNSYNEQFF
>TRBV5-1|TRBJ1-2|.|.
TGCGCCAGCAGCTTGGGGCCTCTCGGCGCTGGCTACACCTTC
CASSLGPLGAGYTF
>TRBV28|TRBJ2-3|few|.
TGTGCCAGCAGTTTTTTGTTAGGGACAGATACGCAGTATTTT
CASSFLLGTDTQYF
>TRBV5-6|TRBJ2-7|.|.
TGTGCCAGCAGAAATCAGAATACCTACGAGCAGTACTTC
CASRNQNTYEQYF
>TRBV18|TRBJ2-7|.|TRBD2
TGTGCCAGCTCACCACGGAACGGGGGGGACTCCTACGAGCAGTACTTC
CASSPRNGGDSYEQYF
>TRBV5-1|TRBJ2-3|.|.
TGCGCCAGCACGCACAAAGGGGGCACAGATACGCAGTATTTT
CASTHKGGTDTQYF
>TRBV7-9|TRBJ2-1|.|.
TGTGCCAGCAGCTCACCGGGGATCAATGAGCAGTTCTTC
CASSSPGINEQFF
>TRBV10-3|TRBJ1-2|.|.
TGTGCCATCAGTGAGGGGCTCTATGGCTACACCTTC
CAISEGLYGYTF
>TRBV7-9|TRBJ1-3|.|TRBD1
TGTGCCAGCAGCTACACAGGGGGCTCTGGAAACACCATATATTTT
CASSYTGGSGNTIYF
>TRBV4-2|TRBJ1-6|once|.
TGTGCCAGCAGCCCCACGAATCAACCTAATTCACCCCTCCACTTT
CASSPTNQPNSPLHF
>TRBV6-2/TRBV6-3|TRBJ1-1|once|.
TGTGCCAGCAGTTACACAGTTCAGGGAGTCGTAAACACTGAAGCTTTCTTT
CASSYTVQGVVNTEAFF
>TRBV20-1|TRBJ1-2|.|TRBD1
TGCAGTGCTAGTTTCCTGGGACAGGGGACAAACTATGGCTACACCTTC
CSASFLGQGTNYGYTF
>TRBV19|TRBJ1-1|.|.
TGTGCCAGTAGTGCTCAGGCGGACAGTGCCGAAGCTTTCTTT
CASSAQADSAEAFF
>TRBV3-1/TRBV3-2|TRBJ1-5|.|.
TGTGCCAGCAGCCAAGATGAGAAGAGTCAGCCCCAGCATTTT
CASSQDEKSQPQHF
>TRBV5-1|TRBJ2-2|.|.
TGCGCCAGCAGCTTGAGCCAGGTCGCCGGGGAGCTGTTTTTT
CASSLSQVAGELFF
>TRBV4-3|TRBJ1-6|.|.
TGCGCCAGCAGCCAAGATCCTCCAGGGGCTAATAATTCACCCCTCCACTTT
CASSQDPPGANNSPLHF
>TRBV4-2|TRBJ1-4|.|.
TGTGCCAGCAGCCAAGTGGGGGGACTGGGGGAAAAACTGTTTTTT
CASSQVGGLGEKLFF
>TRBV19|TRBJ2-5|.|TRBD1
TGTGCCAGTAACCTAGGACAGGCCAGGGGAGAGACCCAGTACTTC
CASNLGQARGETQYF
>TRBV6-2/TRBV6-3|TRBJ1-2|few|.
TGTGCCAGCAGCCCTAGGGGAGGCCTTAACTATGGCTACACCTTC
CASSPRGGLNYGYTF
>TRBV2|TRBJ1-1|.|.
TGTGCCAGCACCACCGGGCCCCACACTGAAGCTTTCTTT
CASTTGPHTEAFF
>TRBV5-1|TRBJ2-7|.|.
TGCGCCAGCAGCTTGGCGTTGGCCTACGAGCAGTACTTC
CASSLALAYEQYF